The 8 T cell receptor beta chains listed next were all sequenced from one sample in a study of long-term antiretroviral therapy in people with HIV. Investigators performed immunoSEQ version v3.0 at survey level. The method was immunoSEQ multiplex PCR; TCRdb's version includes in-frame clones alone and lacks a portion of them. The top ten clones hold around 8% of a sample with 25,000 to 35,000 clones, around 96% of them seen once. The sample here was unsorted PBMCs, taken about 6.6 years after starting antiretroviral therapy. Receptor source: a man under 40 with HIV.

The CDR3 loop is CAIRLQGDTEAFF. In nucleotides, the CDR3 is TGTGCCATCAGACTACAGGGGGACACTGAAGCTTTCTTT. The chain recombines TRBV10-3 with TRBJ1-1, with 8 bases aligning to TRBD1. Trimming at V came to 6 bases and at J to 3 bases, leaving 3 bases not matched to a gene. CDR3 length equals 13 residues. CDR1 and CDR2 from the germline V gene are ENHRY and SYGVKD.

This rearrangement joins TRBV6-4 to TRBJ2-5, with TRBD1 as a possible D gene (6 bases). Germline CDR1 reads MRHNA; CDR2 reads SNTAGT. V was pared by 6 bases and J by 1 base, with 21 bases between. CDR3 length: 17 residues. The CDR3 DNA reads as TGTGCCAGCAGCTTCCGGGACACGAAAGCCTCCCAAGAGACCCAGTACTTC. Amino acids: CASSFRDTKASQETQYF.

The chain joins TRBV7-3 to TRBJ1-2; 7 bases are shared with TRBD1. The CDR3 runs to 15 residues. The germline gives CDR1 SGHTA, CDR2 FQGTGA. With 0 bases clipped from V and 6 bases from J, the junction kept 7 bases outside the gene matches. CDR3 loop: CASSLTIGGGDGYTF. CDR3 nucleotide sequence: TGTGCCAGCAGCTTAACAATAGGGGGCGGTGATGGCTACACCTTC.

This clone was detected once. The gene calls are TRBV19 and TRBJ1-3; D possibly corresponds to TRBD1 (5 bases). Per the germline V gene, CDR1 is LNHDA and CDR2 is SQIVND (reference sequence). V gave up 6 bases and J gave up 0 bases, with 15 bases separating them. CDR3 length: 16 residues. The chain's CDR3 is CASRAPGYASGNTIYF. The CDR3 DNA reads as TGTGCCAGTAGAGCCCCAGGGTATGCCTCTGGAAACACCATATATTTT.

V and J are TRBV6-1 and TRBJ2-2; tentatively, D is TRBD1 or TRBD2 (5 bases each). The CDR3 consists of 13 residues. Germline V gene data show CDR1 as MNHNS and CDR2 as SASEGT. The V end was cut by 3 bases, the J end by 3 bases, with 5 bases between. CDR3 nucleotide sequence: TGTGCCAGCAGTGAGGGGGACACCGGGGAGCTGTTTTTT. Translating it yields CASSEGDTGELFF.

This chain uses TRBV29-1 with TRBJ2-5; TRBD2 agrees at 10 bases. Judging by the DNA end, TRBJ2-7 fits better; the J call may be wrong. The CDR3 has 14 residues. Germline V gene data show CDR1 as SQVTM and CDR2 as ANQGSEA. The chain's CDR3 is CSVGGTSDSYEQYF. CDR3 DNA: TGCAGCGTTGGCGGGACTAGCGACTCCTACGAGCAGTACTTC.

This clone was counted once. V usage is TRBV4-1 and J usage is TRBJ2-3, with D tentatively TRBD2 (5 bases). Germline loops: CDR1 MGHRA, CDR2 YSYEKL. V was shortened by 2 bases and J by 4 bases, with 10 bases between the two germline ends. The CDR3 has 14 amino acids. CDR3 amino acids: CASSQIGIPDTQYF. The CDR3 region has the DNA TGCGCCAGCAGCCAAATCGGGATCCCAGATACGCAGTATTTT.

V is TRBV6-6 and J is TRBJ2-5, with a possible D match to TRBD1 (6 bases). The CDR3 covers 13 residues. Germline CDR1 MNHNY, CDR2 SVGAGI (reference sequence). Trimming left V 5 bases short and J 2 bases short, with 9 bases between. The CDR3 sequence: CASSRGQQETQYF. The CDR3 DNA sequence: TGTGCCAGCAGTCGCGGACAGCAAGAGACCCAGTACTTC.